The next 13 T cell receptor beta chains were all read from a single sample in a study of shared clonotypes between healthy human individuals. Naive CD8 cells comprised CD45RO-negative, CCR7-positively selected cells, excluding terminally differentiated effector memory CD45RA+ cells. Sequencing was performed with immunoSEQ multiplex PCR; in TCRdb, only in-frame clones are kept and a portion is missing. The sample carries around 620,000 clones, approximately 96% recorded once. The material sequenced was naive CD8+ T cells sorted from blood. All receptors come from a woman aged 25 to 39 in good health.

V is TRBV29-1 and J is TRBJ2-7; D call uncertain. This CDR3 has 11 amino acids. Germline V gene sequence: CDR1 SQVTM, CDR2 ANQGSEA. V lost 5 bases to trimming and J lost 3 bases, with 8 bases between them. In nucleotides, the CDR3 is TGCAGCGTTTATCTTGGCTACGAGCAGTACTTC. Protein sequence: CSVYLGYEQYF.

The chain uses TRBV19 and TRBJ2-7; no definite D call. CDR1 is LNHDA and CDR2 is SQIVND in the germline V gene (reference sequence). V was shortened by 5 bases and J by 7 bases, with 15 bases between the two germline ends. This CDR3 is 13 amino acids long. The CDR3, as DNA: TGTGCCAGTAGTCCCCGTGGCGTTCGGGAGCAGTACTTC. Amino acids: CASSPRGVREQYF.

This clone came up once. CDR3 protein: CASSVKQGKKKLFF. In DNA, the CDR3 is TGTGCCAGCAGTGTTAAACAGGGGAAAAAAAAACTGTTTTTT. The chain links TRBV2 to TRBJ1-4; 7 nucleotides line up with TRBD1. V lost 4 bases to trimming and J lost 9 bases; unmatched junction nucleotides: 8. This CDR3 has 14 residues. Germline CDR1 is SNHLY and CDR2 is FYNNEI. The entire variable domain, with the rest obtained from reference TRBV2 and TRBJ1-4, is as follows: EPEVTQTPSHQVTQMGQEVILRCVPISNHLYFYWYRQILGQKVEFLVSFYNNEISEKSEIFDDQFSVERPDGSNFTLKIRSTKLEDSAMYFCASSVKQGKKKLFFGSGTQLSVL.

The table lists this clone with a few counts. For the CDR3, the DNA is TGTGCCAGCAGACCCGCCTACGAGCAGTACTTC. Translating it yields CASRPAYEQYF. J is TRBJ2-7 and V is TRBV2, with no clear D. From germline, CDR1 is SNHLY and CDR2 FYNNEI. Trimming took off 6 bases at V and 2 bases at J, with 5 bases between the two ends. CDR3 size: 11 residues.

The chain carries TRBV5-1 and TRBJ1-2, with a tentative D call TRBD1 (5 bases). Trimming pared 1 base from V and 4 bases from J, leaving 20 bases between. CDR1 SGHRS and CDR2 YFSETQ come from the germline V gene. This CDR3 comprises 17 residues. The CDR3 spells CASSLRGLQFSAYGYTF. CDR3 coding DNA: TGCGCCAGCAGCTTGAGGGGCCTCCAATTCTCTGCCTATGGCTACACCTTC.

This chain connects TRBV23-1 to TRBJ2-1, with 15 bases that match TRBD2. TRBV23-1 is filed as an ORF, its function uncertain. CDR3 length: 15 residues. V lost 11 bases and J lost 7; bases outside the gene matches: 9. CDR3 sequence: CAVGTSGRYRNEQFF. The CDR3 nucleotides are TGCGCCGTGGGGACTAGCGGGAGGTACAGGAATGAGCAGTTCTTC.

The rearrangement uses TRBV11-2 and TRBJ2-1; TRBD2 might be the D (6 bases). The CDR3 loop spans 16 amino acids. The V end lost 0 bases, the J end lost 0 bases, and 9 bases lay between the germline ends. Per germline, CDR1 SGHAT and CDR2 FQNNGV. Here the CDR3 reads CASSLDGRSSYNEQFF. CDR3 bases: TGTGCCAGCAGCTTAGATGGGAGGAGCTCCTACAATGAGCAGTTCTTC.

For this clone: Different DNA sequences within this sample yield the same CDR3. This chain connects TRBV6-5 to TRBJ2-7; D remains unclear. From germline, CDR1 is MNHEY and CDR2 SVGAGI. The germline V and J ends were trimmed by 0 bases and 0 bases, with 3 bases remaining between them. This CDR3 comprises 13 residues. The CDR3 sequence is CASSYSSSYEQYF. DNA of the CDR3: TGTGCCAGCAGTTACTCCAGCTCCTACGAGCAGTACTTC.

This clone appeared once. This chain joins TRBV9 and TRBJ1-4; 7 positions match TRBD1. Germline V gene lookup returns CDR1 SGDLS and CDR2 YYNGEE. The CDR3 is made up of 15 amino acids. V dropped 0 bases and J dropped 2; count of bases not matched to a gene: 1. This chain's CDR3 is CASSVGGQTNEKLFF. The CDR3 DNA reads as TGTGCCAGCAGCGTAGGGGGACAGACTAATGAAAAACTGTTTTTT.

CDR3 amino acids: CASSLETGFGYTF. CDR3 coding DNA: TGTGCCAGCAGCTTGGAAACGGGGTTCGGCTACACCTTC. The genes are TRBV5-4 and TRBJ1-2; D uncertain. The CDR3 is 13 residues long. V lost 0 bases and J 8 bases, leaving 11 bases between the germline ends. Germline loops: CDR1 SGHNT, CDR2 YYREEE (reference sequence).

The rearrangement joins TRBV28 to TRBJ2-7, with a possible D match to TRBD1 (6 bases). Between the trimmed V and J ends, which lost 4 bases and 3 bases, there was a span of 10 bases. Germline CDR1 and CDR2: MDHEN and SYDVKM. This CDR3 region has 13 residues. The CDR3 nucleotides read TGTGCCAGCAGTTCGATAGGGGGCTACGAGCAGTACTTC. It specifies CASSSIGGYEQYF.

Turning to this clone: This same CDR3 is encoded by further DNA sequences in the sample. The CDR3 here is CASSPGLGYEQYF. CDR3 coding DNA: TGTGCCAGCAGCCCCGGACTCGGCTACGAGCAGTACTTC. V usage is TRBV5-4 and J usage is TRBJ2-7; D may be TRBD2 (5 bases). The length of the CDR3 is 13 residues. V lost 4 bases, J lost 3 bases, and 11 bases lay in between. CDR1 is SGHNT, CDR2 YYREEE, per germline (reference sequence).

The chain joins TRBV18 to TRBJ1-4; D not resolved. CDR1 and CDR2 (germline): KGHSH, LQKENI. Trimming pared 3 bases from V and 8 bases from J, leaving 7 bases between. The CDR3 sequence is 12 residues long. The CDR3 loop is CASSPPEEKLFF. The CDR3, as DNA: TGTGCCAGCTCACCCCCGGAGGAAAAACTGTTTTTT. Filled out from reference TRBV18 and TRBJ1-4, the complete variable domain reads NAGVMQNPRHLVRRRGQEARLRCSPMKGHSHVYWYRQLPEEGLKFMVYLQKENIIDESGMPKERFSAEFPKEGPSILRIQQVVRGDSAAYFCASSPPEEKLFFGSGTQLSVL.